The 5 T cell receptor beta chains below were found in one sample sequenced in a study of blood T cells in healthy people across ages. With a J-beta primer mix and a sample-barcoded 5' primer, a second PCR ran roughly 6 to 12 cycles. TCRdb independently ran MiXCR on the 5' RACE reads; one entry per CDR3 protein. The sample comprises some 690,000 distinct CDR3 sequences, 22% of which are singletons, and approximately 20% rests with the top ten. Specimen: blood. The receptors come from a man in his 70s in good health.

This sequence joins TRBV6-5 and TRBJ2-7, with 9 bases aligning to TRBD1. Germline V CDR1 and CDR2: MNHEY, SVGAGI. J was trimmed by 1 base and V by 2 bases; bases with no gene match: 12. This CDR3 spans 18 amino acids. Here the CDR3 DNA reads TGTGCCAGCAGTTACCGGATGCCGGGACAGGGTGAGTCCTACGAGCAGTACGTC. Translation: CASSYRMPGQGESYEQYV.

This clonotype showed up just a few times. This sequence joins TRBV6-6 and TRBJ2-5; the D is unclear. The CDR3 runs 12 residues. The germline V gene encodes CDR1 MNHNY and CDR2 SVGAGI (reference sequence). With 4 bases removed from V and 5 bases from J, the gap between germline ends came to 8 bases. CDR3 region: CASSFSMETQYF. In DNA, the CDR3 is TGTGCCAGCAGTTTTTCTATGGAGACCCAGTACTTC.

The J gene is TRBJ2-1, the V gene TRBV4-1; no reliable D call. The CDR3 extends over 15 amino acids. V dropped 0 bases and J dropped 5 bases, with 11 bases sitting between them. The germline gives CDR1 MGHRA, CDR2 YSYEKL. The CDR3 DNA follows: TGCGCCAGCAGCCAAGATCACCAAGTCCACAATGAGCAGTTCTTC. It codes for CASSQDHQVHNEQFF.

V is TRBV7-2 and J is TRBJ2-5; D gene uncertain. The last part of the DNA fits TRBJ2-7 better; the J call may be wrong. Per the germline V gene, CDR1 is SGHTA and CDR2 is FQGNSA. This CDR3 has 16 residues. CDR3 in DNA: TGTGCCAGCAGCACTACCGGGCCCTCCAGCTCCTACGAGCAGTACGTC. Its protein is CASSTTGPSSSYEQYV.

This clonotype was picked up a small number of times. The CDR3 sequence is CASSQDWGLAGTDTQYF. The CDR3 bases are TGCGCCAGCAGCCAAGATTGGGGACTAGCGGGCACAGATACGCAGTATTTT. The chain links TRBV4-3 to TRBJ2-3; 11 positions match TRBD2. The V and J ends lost 0 bases and 1 base, in that order; junction bases with no gene match: 3. Per the germline V gene, CDR1 is LGHNA and CDR2 is YSLEER. This CDR3 is 17 amino acids long.